This record looks at one TCR beta chain sequence and its context. The sample belongs to a study of blood T cell repertoires in COVID-19. Study information: PBMCs, B-cell-depleted T cells, or T cells provided the cDNA or gDNA that made up the material.

Source study methods: Estimated nucleated cell counts came from reference gene primer amplification. Libraries were prepared by immunoSEQ multiplex PCR; TCRdb keeps only in-frame clonotypes and omits some of them. V and J calls and clone size are those listed in that table; D and trimming were worked out from the DNA. The sample lists around 300,000 clones; around 89% were seen once. With 6 bases removed from V and 0 bases from J, the gap between germline ends came to 12 bases. The CDR3 sequence is 15 residues long. Germline V gene lookup returns CDR1 KGHSH and CDR2 LQKENI. Followed longitudinally, the Seattle patients had been enrolled during active infection.

The clonotype comes from a woman between 25 and 40 years old with COVID-19, enrolled during active disease. The sequencing sample was made of peripheral blood. The chain has TRBV18 and TRBJ1-5; no firm D call. CDR3 DNA sequence: TGTGCCAGCTCGACACTGGATAATAGCAATCAGCCCCAGCATTTT. Its translation is CASSTLDNSNQPQHF.